This TCR beta chain was captured by sequencing in a study of blood T cell repertoires in COVID-19 (dated by TCRdb to the early 2020s). About the full investigation: The collaborator samples originated in the United States, Italy and Spain and spanned the acute and convalescent phases of COVID-19. The prospective study material was composed of cDNA or gDNA derived from T cells, B-cell-depleted T cells, or PBMCs. The dataset comprised deeply sampled blood TCRbeta repertoires from subjects exposed to, actively infected with, or recovered from COVID-19. A freely available public database, intended as a resource for researchers studying the immune response to SARS-CoV-2, is where the repertoires were released. Samples came from the ongoing ImmuneRACE study (first 160 participants) plus 1,254 subjects from 6 global collaborators. A de-identified subject ID, COVID-19 status, age in years and sex were almost always included in the sample metadata. Where available, HLA class I and class II types were taken from metadata supplied by the sample provider and were not determined by assay-based typing. Broad study findings and their caveats: The quantity of clinical and demographic metadata differed by source and by participant and was supplied without curation.

Trimming removed 1 base from V and 1 base from J, leaving 8 bases between the germline ends. The CDR3 contains 14 residues, cysteine and phenylalanine counted. Left in the record is the CDR3 DNA by itself, 42 bases read in frame from the first base. CDR1 and CDR2 are read off the germline V gene as MNHNS and SASEGT. On this clone itself: What antigen it recognizes has not been identified. One base away there is no much larger clone; base qualities are not given. This same CDR3 is encoded by further DNA sequences in the sample.

The immunoSEQ Assay, a bias-controlled multiplex PCR, was used to amplify TCRbeta CDR3 regions from genomic DNA. As for the original processing: The number of nucleated cells in each sample was estimated from the amplification of reference gene primers within the assay. Sequence reads were collapsed and filtered to measure the absolute abundance of every unique TCRbeta CDR3 rearrangement. For each sample, productive Simpson clonality was calculated by taking the square root of Simpson's diversity index across productive rearrangements. TCRdb obtained this table from immuneACCESS and retained in-frame rearrangements with V and J assigned. These tables miss some clones; where compared with another copy, unresolved V genes account for less than half of the shortfall, and the remainder is unexplained. From that table come the V and J calls and clone size; the DNA was used to work out D and trimming. The sample records around 200,000 clones, around 80% of which are singletons. The ten top clones hold roughly 20% of the sample.

The collaborating institutions used their own protocols to collect whole blood in K2EDTA tubes. For TCRbeta analysis, collaborators shipped samples as frozen whole blood, isolated PBMCs, or DNA extracted from either of those sample types. Sequenced input: peripheral blood. The V gene is TRBV6-1 and the J gene is TRBJ2-7; the D gene is unclear. The sequence derives from a woman older than 75 with active or convalescent COVID-19. The sequenced DNA is TGTGCCAGCAGTGAAGGGGCAGGTTCCTACGAGCAGTACTTC. This is translated as CASSEGAGSYEQYF.